This T cell receptor (beta chain) was sequenced for a study of post-analysis software for immune sequencing data. Whole-study context: There were relapsing-remitting, secondary progressive and progressive-relapsing multiple sclerosis among the disease courses included.

Germline V CDR1 and CDR2: DFQATT, SNEGSKA (reference sequence). The V end was cut by 6 bases, the J end by 3 bases, with 14 bases between. The CDR3 covers 13 residues. Comments on this clonotype: Its antigen remains unidentified.

Study-wide findings and caveats: Controls' normalized Chao1 diversity significantly exceeded that of multiple sclerosis patients. Co-batched samples clustered tightly together by F measure. TRBV segments more frequent in patients than in controls numbered roughly 5 and included TRBV5-6, TRBV5-1 and TRBV20-1.

Researchers reported that TCR beta cDNA libraries carried unique molecular identifiers. Each CDR3 protein gets one entry after TCRdb re-called the PCR reads with MiXCR. Of hundreds of thousands of distinct CDR3 sequences in the sample, approximately 53% were seen once. The V call is TRBV20-1, the J call TRBJ1-1; D remains unclear. The sequencing sample was made of blood. This clonotype was obtained from a girl under 18 with multiple sclerosis. Here the CDR3 reads CSALGGSDTEAFF. CDR3 DNA sequence: TGCAGTGCCCTAGGCGGGTCGGACACTGAAGCTTTCTTT.